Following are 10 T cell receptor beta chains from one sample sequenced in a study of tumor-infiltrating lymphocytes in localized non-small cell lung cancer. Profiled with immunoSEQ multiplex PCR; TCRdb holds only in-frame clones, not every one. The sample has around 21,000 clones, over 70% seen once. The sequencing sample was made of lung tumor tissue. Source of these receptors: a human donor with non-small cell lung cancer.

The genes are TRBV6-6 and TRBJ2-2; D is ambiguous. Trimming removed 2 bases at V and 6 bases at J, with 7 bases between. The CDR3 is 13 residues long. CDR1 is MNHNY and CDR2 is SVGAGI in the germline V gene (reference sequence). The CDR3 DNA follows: TGTGCCAGCAGTTACGATATGTCCGGGGAGCTGTTTTTT. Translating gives CASSYDMSGELFF.

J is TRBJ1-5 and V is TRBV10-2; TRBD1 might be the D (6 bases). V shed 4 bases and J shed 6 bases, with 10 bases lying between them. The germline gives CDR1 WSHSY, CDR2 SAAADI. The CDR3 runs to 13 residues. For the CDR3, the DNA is TGCGCCAGCAGTGCACAGGGCGGTCAGCCCCAGCATTTT. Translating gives CASSAQGGQPQHF.

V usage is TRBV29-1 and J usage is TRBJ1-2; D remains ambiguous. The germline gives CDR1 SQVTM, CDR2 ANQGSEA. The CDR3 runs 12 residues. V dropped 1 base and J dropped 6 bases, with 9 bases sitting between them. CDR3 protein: CSVEVGGHGYTF. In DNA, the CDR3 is TGCAGCGTTGAAGTCGGTGGCCATGGCTACACCTTC.

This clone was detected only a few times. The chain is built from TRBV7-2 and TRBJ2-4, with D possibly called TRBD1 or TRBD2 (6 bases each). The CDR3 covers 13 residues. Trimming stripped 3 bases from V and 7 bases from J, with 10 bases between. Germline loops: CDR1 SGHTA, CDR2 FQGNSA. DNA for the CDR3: TGTGCCAGCAGCTTCGGGGGCGGGAACATTCAGTACTTC. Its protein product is CASSFGGGNIQYF.

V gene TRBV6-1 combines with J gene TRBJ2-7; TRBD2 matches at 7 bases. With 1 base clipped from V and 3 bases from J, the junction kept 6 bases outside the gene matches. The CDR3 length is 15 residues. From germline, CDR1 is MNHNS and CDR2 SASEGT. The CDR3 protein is CASSEVPSGNYEQYF. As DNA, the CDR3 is TGTGCCAGCAGTGAAGTACCTAGCGGTAACTACGAGCAGTACTTC.

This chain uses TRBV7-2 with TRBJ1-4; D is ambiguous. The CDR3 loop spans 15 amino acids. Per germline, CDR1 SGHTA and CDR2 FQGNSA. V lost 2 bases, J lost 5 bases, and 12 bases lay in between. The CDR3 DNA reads TGTGCCAGCAGCTTAAGTAGTGGGAAGAATGAAAAACTGTTTTTT. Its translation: CASSLSSGKNEKLFF. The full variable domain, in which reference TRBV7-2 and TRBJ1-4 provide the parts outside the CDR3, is GAGVSQSPSNKVTEKGKDVELRCDPISGHTALYWYRQSLGQGLEFLIYFQGNSAPDKSGLPSDRFSAERTGGSVSTLTIQRTQQEDSAVYLCASSLSSGKNEKLFFGSGTQLSVL.

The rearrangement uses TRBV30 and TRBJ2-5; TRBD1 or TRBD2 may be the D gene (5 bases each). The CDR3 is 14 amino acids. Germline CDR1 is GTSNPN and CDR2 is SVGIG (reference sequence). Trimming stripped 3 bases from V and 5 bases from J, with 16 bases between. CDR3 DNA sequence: TGTGCCTGGAGCTTACTTGGCAGGGAGGAGACCCAGTACTTC. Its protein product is CAWSLLGREETQYF. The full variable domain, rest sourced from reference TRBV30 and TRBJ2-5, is SQTIHQWPATLVQPVGSPLSLECTVEGTSNPNLYWYRQAAGRGLQLLFYSVGIGQISSEVPQNLSASRPQDRQFILSSKKLLLSDSGFYLCAWSLLGREETQYFGPGTRLLVL.

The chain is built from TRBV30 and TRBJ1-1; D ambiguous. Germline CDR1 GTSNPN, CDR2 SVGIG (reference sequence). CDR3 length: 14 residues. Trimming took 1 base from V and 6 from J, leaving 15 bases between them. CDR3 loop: CAWSDVLAWAEAFF. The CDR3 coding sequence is TGTGCCTGGAGTGATGTCCTCGCCTGGGCTGAAGCTTTCTTT.

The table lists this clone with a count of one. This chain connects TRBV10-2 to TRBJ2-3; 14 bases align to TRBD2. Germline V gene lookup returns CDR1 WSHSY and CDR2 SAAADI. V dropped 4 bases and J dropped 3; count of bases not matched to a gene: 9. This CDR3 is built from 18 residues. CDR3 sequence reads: CASSGPWGLAGVTDTQYF. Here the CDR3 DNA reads TGCGCCAGCAGTGGTCCTTGGGGACTAGCGGGAGTTACAGATACGCAGTATTTT.

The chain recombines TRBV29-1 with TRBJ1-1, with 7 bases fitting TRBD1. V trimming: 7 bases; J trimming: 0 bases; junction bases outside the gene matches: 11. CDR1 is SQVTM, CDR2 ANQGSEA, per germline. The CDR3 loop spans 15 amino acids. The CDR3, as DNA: TGCAGCGGAAAAGGGGGCTGGGGGATGAACACTGAAGCTTTCTTT. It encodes CSGKGGWGMNTEAFF. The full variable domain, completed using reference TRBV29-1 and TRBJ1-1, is SAVISQKPSRDICQRGTSLTIQCQVDSQVTMMFWYRQQPGQSLTLIATANQGSEATYESGFVIDKFPISRPNLTFSTLTVSNMSPEDSSIYLCSGKGGWGMNTEAFFGQGTRLTVV.